Listed below are T cell receptor beta chains from one sample, sequenced in a study of cytomegalovirus exposure and HLA in healthy donors. The method was immunoSEQ multiplex PCR; TCRdb's version includes in-frame clones alone and lacks a portion of them. The profile shows 140,000 to 150,000 clones, roughly three quarters of them singletons. Sequencing input: PBMCs. Source of these receptors: a man aged 55 to 69 in good health and CMV-seronegative. Each CDR3 is given without its conserved first and last residue. The order of the fields is CDR3 protein, V gene, J gene, CDR3 length.

cdr3_aa: ASSLFGEMNTEAF
v_call: TRBV7-8
j_call: TRBJ1-1
cdr3_length: 13

cdr3_aa: ASSFGLAGLNEQF
v_call: TRBV5-1
j_call: TRBJ2-1
cdr3_length: 13

cdr3_aa: AWSVPGLRIITEQF
v_call: TRBV30
j_call: TRBJ2-1
cdr3_length: 14

cdr3_aa: ASSLGTGGTSEQY
v_call: TRBV18
j_call: TRBJ2-7
cdr3_length: 13

cdr3_aa: SVAGKAAPEAF
v_call: TRBV29-1
j_call: TRBJ1-1
cdr3_length: 11

cdr3_aa: ASSIQLAGDAEQY
v_call: TRBV19
j_call: TRBJ2-7
cdr3_length: 13

cdr3_aa: AWSDLTAQETQY
v_call: TRBV30
j_call: TRBJ2-5
cdr3_length: 12

cdr3_aa: AWGLAGGSHTDTQY
v_call: TRBV30
j_call: TRBJ2-3
cdr3_length: 14

cdr3_aa: ASSQVARGGGEQF
v_call: TRBV4-3
j_call: TRBJ2-1
cdr3_length: 13

cdr3_aa: SVEVGRGNEQF
v_call: TRBV29-1
j_call: TRBJ2-1
cdr3_length: 11

cdr3_aa: ASSPWDRGSFGANVLT
v_call: TRBV19
j_call: TRBJ2-6
cdr3_length: 16

cdr3_aa: ASSLPGLAGGDCGEQY
v_call: TRBV11-3
j_call: TRBJ2-7
cdr3_length: 16

cdr3_aa: ASSFTAVGSTEQF
v_call: TRBV28
j_call: TRBJ2-1
cdr3_length: 13

cdr3_aa: ASSAQGLAKNIQY
v_call: TRBV9
j_call: TRBJ2-4
cdr3_length: 13

cdr3_aa: ASRLTSGRWGETQY
v_call: TRBV27
j_call: TRBJ2-5
cdr3_length: 14

cdr3_aa: ASSPSGSSYNEQF
v_call: TRBV7-2
j_call: TRBJ2-1
cdr3_length: 13

cdr3_aa: ASSVLAGVTYNEQF
v_call: TRBV6-4
j_call: TRBJ2-1
cdr3_length: 14

cdr3_aa: ASSSKLAGVGDEQF
v_call: TRBV5-1
j_call: TRBJ2-1
cdr3_length: 14

cdr3_aa: ASSVTRDFTDTQY
v_call: TRBV28
j_call: TRBJ2-3
cdr3_length: 13

cdr3_aa: ACSRVSNQPQH
v_call: TRBV30
j_call: TRBJ1-5
cdr3_length: 11

cdr3_aa: ASSLLRDRAQETQY
v_call: TRBV28
j_call: TRBJ2-5
cdr3_length: 14

cdr3_aa: ASSYSQGAHTGELF
v_call: TRBV6-5
j_call: TRBJ2-2
cdr3_length: 14

cdr3_aa: ATSPEGGADSYEQY
v_call: TRBV15
j_call: TRBJ2-7
cdr3_length: 14

cdr3_aa: ASSVAGHILNTEAF
v_call: TRBV9
j_call: TRBJ1-1
cdr3_length: 14

cdr3_aa: ATSPGGAETQY
v_call: TRBV6-6
j_call: TRBJ2-5
cdr3_length: 11

cdr3_aa: ASSLKGGVGTKNIQY
v_call: TRBV28
j_call: TRBJ2-4
cdr3_length: 15

cdr3_aa: ASSYDRENTEAF
v_call: TRBV6-6
j_call: TRBJ1-1
cdr3_length: 12

cdr3_aa: ASSPLGHSSGKLF
v_call: TRBV18
j_call: TRBJ1-4
cdr3_length: 13

cdr3_aa: ASTGLAGGYNEQF
v_call: TRBV10-2
j_call: TRBJ2-1
cdr3_length: 13

cdr3_aa: ASSLTGGTDTQY
v_call: TRBV7-9
j_call: TRBJ2-3
cdr3_length: 12